A few counts support the clone carrying this T cell receptor (beta chain). Its antigen is undetermined. Specified time point: sample taken at primary tumor resection. The donors were some 70 patients with non-small cell lung cancer that was early-stage and untreated. This specimen belongs to a study of spatial heterogeneity in lung cancer. Overall study: Raw reads showed each unique TCR and UMI combination turning up more than ten times on average. Study-level points and caveats: Intratumoral expanded alpha and beta TCR counts were found to track tumor mutation counts.

Every TCR cDNA molecule bore its own unique molecular identifier. TCRdb passed the 5' RACE reads through MiXCR, listing each CDR3 protein once. The profile shows roughly 28,000 distinct CDR3 sequences, just over 7% of them singletons. From germline, CDR1 is MNHNS and CDR2 SASEGT. The CDR3 loop spans 14 amino acids. Trimming removed 6 bases at V and 5 bases at J, with 11 bases between. The V call is TRBV6-1, the J call TRBJ1-6; D may be TRBD1 (5 bases). The receptor was derived from a male donor with early-stage non-small cell lung cancer. The sample consisted of lung tumor tissue, taken at surgery. CDR3 sequence (DNA): TGTGCCAGCAGACTGGGACTGGATAATTCACCCCTCCACTTT. Its protein is CASRLGLDNSPLHF.